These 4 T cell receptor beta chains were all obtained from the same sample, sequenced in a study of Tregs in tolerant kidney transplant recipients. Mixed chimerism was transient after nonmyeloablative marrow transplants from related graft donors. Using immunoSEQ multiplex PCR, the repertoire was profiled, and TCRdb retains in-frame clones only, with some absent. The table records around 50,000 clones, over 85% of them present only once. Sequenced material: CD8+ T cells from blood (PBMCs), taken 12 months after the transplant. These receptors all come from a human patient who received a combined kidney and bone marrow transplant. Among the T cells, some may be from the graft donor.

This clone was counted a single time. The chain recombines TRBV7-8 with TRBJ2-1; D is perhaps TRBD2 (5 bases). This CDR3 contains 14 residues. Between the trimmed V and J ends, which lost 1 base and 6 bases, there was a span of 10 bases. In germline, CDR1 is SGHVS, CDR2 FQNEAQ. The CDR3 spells CASSLVASSNEQFF. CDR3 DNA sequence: TGTGCCAGCAGCTTAGTGGCTAGCTCCAATGAGCAGTTCTTC.

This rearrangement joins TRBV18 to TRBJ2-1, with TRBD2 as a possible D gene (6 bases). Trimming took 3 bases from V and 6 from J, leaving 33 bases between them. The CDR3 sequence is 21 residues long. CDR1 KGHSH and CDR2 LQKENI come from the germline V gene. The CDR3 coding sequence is TGTGCCAGCTCACCTGGAATTTCGAAAAGGAGGGGCGGAGGGGACTTCAATGAGCAGTTCTTC. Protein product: CASSPGISKRRGGGDFNEQFF.

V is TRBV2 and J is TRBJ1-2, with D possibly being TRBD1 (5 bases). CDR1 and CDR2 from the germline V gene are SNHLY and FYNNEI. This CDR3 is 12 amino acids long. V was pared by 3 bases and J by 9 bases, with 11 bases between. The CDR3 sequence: CASSEGLNRYTF. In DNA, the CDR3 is TGTGCCAGCAGTGAGGGGCTGAATCGCTACACCTTC.

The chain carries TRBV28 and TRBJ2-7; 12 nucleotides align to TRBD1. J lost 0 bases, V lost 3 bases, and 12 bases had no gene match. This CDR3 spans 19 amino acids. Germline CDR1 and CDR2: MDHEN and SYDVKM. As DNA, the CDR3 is TGTGCCAGCAGTTTGGGGGACAGGGGGCCGCAATTTAGCTCCTACGAGCAGTACTTC. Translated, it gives CASSLGDRGPQFSSYEQYF.